A single sample is the source of the 3 T cell receptor beta chains below, sequenced in a study of identical twins. Each CDR3 protein gets one entry after TCRdb re-called the 5' RACE reads with MiXCR. In the table there are 450,000 or so distinct CDR3 sequences, approximately 14% of which are singletons. These data are also associated with another study on yellow fever vaccine responses in identical twins.

Sequenced: CD4+ T cells sorted from blood. The receptors were sampled from a woman aged 18-29 years in good health.

The chain combines TRBV28 with TRBJ2-5; D may be TRBD2 (6 bases). CDR1 and CDR2 from the germline V gene are MDHEN and SYDVKM. Trimming removed 7 bases at V and 10 bases at J, with 16 bases between. This CDR3 spans 12 amino acids. The CDR3 DNA is TGTGCCAGCACCACCTTGGGGAGGCTCCAGTACTTC. Amino acids: CASTTLGRLQYF.

This clonotype was observed at least ten times. This chain links TRBV30 with TRBJ2-1; no clear D gene. CDR1 is GTSNPN, CDR2 SVGIG, per germline (reference sequence). Trimming took 5 bases from V and 3 from J, leaving 14 bases between them. The CDR3 runs to 14 residues. This CDR3 reads CAWVEPGRYNEQFF. As DNA, the CDR3 is TGTGCCTGGGTGGAACCTGGACGCTACAATGAGCAGTTCTTC. Together with reference TRBV30 and TRBJ2-1, the CDR3 gives the full variable domain: SQTIHQWPATLVQPVGSPLSLECTVEGTSNPNLYWYRQAAGRGLQLLFYSVGIGQISSEVPQNLSASRPQDRQFILSSKKLLLSDSGFYLCAWVEPGRYNEQFFGPGTRLTVL.

This clonotype was seen only a few times. J is TRBJ2-3 and V is TRBV5-1; 9 bases are a match to TRBD1. The germline gives CDR1 SGHRS, CDR2 YFSETQ. V was clipped by 5 bases and J by 3 bases; unmatched bases: 7. This CDR3 contains 15 residues. In DNA, the CDR3 is TGCGCCAGCAGTCCGAGGACAGGGGATACAGATACGCAGTATTTT. Its translation: CASSPRTGDTDTQYF. Full variable domain (remainder filled in from reference TRBV5-1 and TRBJ2-3): KAGVTQTPRYLIKTRGQQVTLSCSPISGHRSVSWYQQTPGQGLQFLFEYFSETQRNKGNFPGRFSGRQFSNSRSEMNVSTLELGDSALYLCASSPRTGDTDTQYFGPGTRLTVL.